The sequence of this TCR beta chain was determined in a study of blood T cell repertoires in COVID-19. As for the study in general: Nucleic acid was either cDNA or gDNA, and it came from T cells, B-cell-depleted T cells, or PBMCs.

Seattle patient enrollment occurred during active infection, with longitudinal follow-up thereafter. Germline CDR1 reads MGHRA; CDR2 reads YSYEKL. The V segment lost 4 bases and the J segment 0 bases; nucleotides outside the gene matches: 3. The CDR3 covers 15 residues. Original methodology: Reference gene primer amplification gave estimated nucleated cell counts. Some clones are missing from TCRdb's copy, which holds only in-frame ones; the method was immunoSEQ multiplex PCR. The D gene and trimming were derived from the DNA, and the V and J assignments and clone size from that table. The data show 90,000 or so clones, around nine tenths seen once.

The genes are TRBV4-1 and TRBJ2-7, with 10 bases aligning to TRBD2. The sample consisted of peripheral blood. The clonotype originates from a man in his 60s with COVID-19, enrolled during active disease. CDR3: CASSPGLADSYEQYF. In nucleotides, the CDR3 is TGCGCCAGCAGCCCCGGACTAGCGGACTCCTACGAGCAGTACTTC.